Shown below are 25 T cell receptor beta chains from a single sample sequenced in a study of shared clonotypes between healthy human individuals. Here immunoSEQ multiplex PCR was the method, and the copy in TCRdb shows in-frame clones only, minus some. The table has about 1.5 million clones, roughly 98% seen once. Specimen: naive CD4+ T cells sorted from blood. Subset indicated: CD45RA+ positively selected. Receptors were obtained from a man aged 25 to 45 in good health.

The rearrangement links TRBV4-2 to TRBJ2-5; 7 bases align to TRBD2. The CDR3 contains 15 residues. Germline trimming cut 0 bases from V and 4 bases from J; bases unmatched to any gene: 5. CDR1 LGHNA and CDR2 YNFKEQ come from the germline V gene. The DNA of the CDR3 is TGTGCCAGCAGCCAAGATGCGGGAGAACGAGAGACCCAGTACTTC. Protein sequence: CASSQDAGERETQYF.

CDR3 DNA sequence: TGTGCCAGCATGGGTAGCAATCAGCCCCAGCATTTT. It specifies CASMGSNQPQHF. This chain connects TRBV28 to TRBJ1-5; no reliable D call. CDR1 and CDR2 from the germline V gene are MDHEN and SYDVKM. The CDR3 consists of 12 residues. The germline V and J ends were trimmed by 7 bases and 0 bases, with 4 bases remaining between them.

Notes on this clone: At the DNA level, this CDR3 is encoded by other sequences in the same sample as well. This chain links TRBV28 with TRBJ2-7; possible D gene TRBD2, 6 bases. CDR3 length: 12 residues. Trimming took off 6 bases at V and 0 bases at J, with 6 bases between the two ends. Per germline, CDR1 MDHEN and CDR2 SYDVKM. The CDR3 is CASRRDSYEQYF. The CDR3 DNA is TGTGCCAGCAGGCGGGACTCCTACGAGCAGTACTTC.

V usage is TRBV10-3 and J usage is TRBJ2-4; D perhaps matches TRBD1 (6 bases). CDR1 is ENHRY and CDR2 is SYGVKD in the germline V gene. The V gene lost 1 base and the J gene lost 9 bases, with 10 bases spanning the gap. The CDR3 runs 13 residues. CDR3 region: CAISELQGGIQYF. The CDR3, as DNA: TGTGCCATCAGTGAGTTACAGGGCGGCATTCAGTACTTC.

The rearrangement links TRBV7-2 to TRBJ2-7, with D hard to call. Deletions cut 1 base from V and 4 bases from J, with 20 bases between. Germline V CDR1 and CDR2: SGHTA, FQGNSA. The CDR3 extends over 17 amino acids. The CDR3 loop is CASSLGQSPRSRYEQYF. The CDR3 region has the DNA TGTGCCAGCAGCTTAGGGCAATCTCCCCGTTCTAGATACGAGCAGTACTTC.

The chain has TRBV11-2 and TRBJ2-2; D possibly corresponds to TRBD2 (6 bases). The CDR3 runs to 16 residues. Deletions cut 5 bases from V and 7 bases from J, with 20 bases between. Germline-derived CDR1 and CDR2 are SGHAT and FQNNGV. CDR3 sequence reads: CASSRPWAGRYGELFF. The CDR3 region has the DNA TGTGCCAGCAGCCGACCATGGGCGGGAAGGTACGGGGAGCTGTTTTTT.

The chain is built from TRBV21-1 and TRBJ1-5. TRBV21-1 is shown as a pseudogene. The CDR3 consists of 17 residues. CDR3 region: CASSKAGSRIADQPQHF. The CDR3 coding sequence is TGTGCCAGCAGCAAAGCGGGCAGTCGGATAGCCGATCAGCCCCAGCATTTT.

This clone was detected once. The J gene is TRBJ1-2, the V gene TRBV30; a possible D gene is TRBD1 (6 bases). This CDR3 is built from 12 residues. The germline V gene encodes CDR1 GTSNPN and CDR2 SVGIG (reference sequence). V was cut by 1 base and J by 4 bases, with 7 bases left in between. The CDR3 protein is CAWSEQGYGYTF. The CDR3 bases are TGTGCCTGGAGTGAACAGGGCTATGGCTACACCTTC.

The rearrangement links TRBV9 to TRBJ2-5; 11 bases map to TRBD1. Germline loops: CDR1 SGDLS, CDR2 YYNGEE. This CDR3 is built from 15 residues. J lost 4 bases, V lost 4 bases, and 6 bases had no gene match. The CDR3 here is CASSPRGTGGETQYF. In DNA form, the CDR3 reads TGTGCCAGCAGCCCGAGAGGGACAGGGGGAGAGACCCAGTACTTC.

The chain combines TRBV5-1 with TRBJ2-1, with 7 nucleotides matching TRBD1. J lost 1 base, V lost 2 bases, and 9 bases had no gene match. Per germline, CDR1 SGHRS and CDR2 YFSETQ. The CDR3 is 17 residues long. The CDR3 coding sequence is TGCGCCAGCAGCTTAGTTTTAAGACAGGGTTCCTACAATGAGCAGTTCTTC. Encoded protein: CASSLVLRQGSYNEQFF.

This clone was recorded only once. The rearrangement links TRBV9 to TRBJ2-1; D possibly corresponds to TRBD2 (6 bases). The CDR3 covers 17 residues. V was shortened by 0 bases and J by 10 bases, with 23 bases between the two germline ends. Germline lookup yields CDR1 SGDLS and CDR2 YYNGEE. CDR3 nucleotides: TGTGCCAGCAGCGTAGCAGGGATGGGGGGAAGGGGATCGGAGCAGTTCTTC. Protein sequence: CASSVAGMGGRGSEQFF.

V and J are TRBV28 and TRBJ1-1, with TRBD1 matching 7 bases. The length of the CDR3 is 15 residues. Trimming cost V 5 bases and J 5 bases; bases outside gene matches: 11. Germline CDR1 is MDHEN and CDR2 is SYDVKM. CDR3 region: CASSLPRRGLTEAFF. CDR3 bases: TGTGCCAGCAGTCTCCCCCGGAGGGGGCTTACTGAAGCTTTCTTT.

The chain links TRBV7-2 to TRBJ1-2; no clear D gene. The V gene's germline CDR1 is SGHTA and CDR2 FQGNSA. V was pared by 0 bases and J by 8 bases, with 13 bases between. The CDR3 length is 14 residues. CDR3 sequence reads: CASSLAGGFEGYTF. CDR3 DNA: TGTGCCAGCAGCTTAGCGGGCGGGTTCGAAGGCTACACCTTC.

V gene TRBV29-1 combines with J gene TRBJ1-3; maybe TRBD1 (5 bases). The germline gives CDR1 SQVTM, CDR2 ANQGSEA. The CDR3 contains 12 residues. Trimming stripped 8 bases from V and 4 bases from J, with 12 bases between. Here the CDR3 reads CSISREGNTIYF. The CDR3 bases are TGCAGCATCAGCAGGGAAGGAAACACCATATATTTT.

The rearrangement joins TRBV9 to TRBJ2-3; TRBD1 might be the D (6 bases). CDR1 and CDR2 from the germline V gene are SGDLS and YYNGEE. The length of the CDR3 is 16 residues. Trimming shortened V by 4 bases and J by 4 bases, and 19 bases separated the two germline ends. CDR3: CASSPRDRPGADTQYF. DNA for the CDR3: TGTGCCAGCAGCCCCCGAGACAGGCCGGGCGCAGATACGCAGTATTTT.

V gene TRBV28 combines with J gene TRBJ2-4; either TRBD1 or TRBD2 may fit D (5 bases each). The CDR3 totals 14 residues. The V gene's germline CDR1 is MDHEN and CDR2 SYDVKM. Deletions cut 6 bases from V and 0 bases from J, with 9 bases between. CDR3 DNA sequence: TGTGCCAGCAGGCTGGGGGTAGCCAAAAACATTCAGTACTTC. Translation gives CASRLGVAKNIQYF.

The count of this clone is one. Distinct nucleotide sequences in the sample also encode this CDR3. V is TRBV11-2 and J is TRBJ2-7; TRBD1 aligns across 9 bases. The V gene end was trimmed by 1 base and the J gene end by 4 bases; junction bases not matched to a gene: 2. CDR1 is SGHAT and CDR2 is FQNNGV in the germline V gene. The length of the CDR3 is 14 residues. CDR3 residues: CASSLGQGGYEQYF. For the CDR3, the DNA is TGTGCCAGCAGCTTAGGACAGGGGGGGTACGAGCAGTACTTC.

The DNA of the CDR3 is TGCAGCGTTGGTGGGACCGCCCAAGAGACCCAGTACTTC. Protein: CSVGGTAQETQYF. The chain couples TRBV29-1 to TRBJ2-5, with D possibly being TRBD1 or TRBD2 (5 bases each). Trimming left V 4 bases short and J 1 base short, with 10 bases between. There are 13 residues in the CDR3. CDR1 is SQVTM, CDR2 ANQGSEA, per germline.

This chain joins TRBV18 and TRBJ1-2; no definite D call. Trimming stripped 1 base from V and 5 bases from J, with 11 bases between. CDR1 is KGHSH and CDR2 is LQKENI in the germline V gene. CDR3 length equals 14 residues. The CDR3: CASSPQAEGYGYTF. The CDR3 DNA reads TGTGCCAGCTCACCACAGGCGGAAGGGTATGGCTACACCTTC.

The chain joins TRBV5-4 to TRBJ1-3; D gene unclear. V lost 4 bases and J lost 4, with 9 bases in between. Germline values: CDR1 SGHNT, CDR2 YYREEE (reference sequence). CDR3 length: 13 amino acids. CDR3 loop: CASSRETGNTIYF. The CDR3 nucleotides read TGTGCCAGCAGCAGGGAAACGGGAAACACCATATATTTT.

V gene TRBV6-1 combines with J gene TRBJ2-7; 9 bases agree with TRBD1. Germline loops: CDR1 MNHNS, CDR2 SASEGT. This CDR3 has 14 amino acids. The trim removed 8 bases at V and 4 bases at J, leaving 9 bases unmatched. In nucleotides, the CDR3 is TGTGCCAGCCGGAGGGAACAGGGGGCTTACGAGCAGTACTTC. Translation gives CASRREQGAYEQYF.

The V call is TRBV29-1, the J call TRBJ2-7, with 13 bases lining up with TRBD2. Germline trimming cut 4 bases from V and 1 base from J; bases unmatched to any gene: 4. Germline V CDR1 and CDR2: SQVTM, ANQGSEA. The CDR3 has 15 residues. CDR3 DNA: TGCAGCGTTGCGGGACTAGCGGGACGATCCTACGAGCAGTACTTC. It yields the protein CSVAGLAGRSYEQYF.

The J gene is TRBJ1-4, the V gene TRBV7-2; no clear D. The V and J ends lost 4 bases and 5 bases respectively, with 11 bases between them. Germline assignment: CDR1 SGHTA and CDR2 FQGNSA. CDR3 length: 14 residues. CDR3 nucleotides: TGTGCCAGCAGCTCGACGCCAATAAATGAAAAACTGTTTTTT. Translated: CASSSTPINEKLFF.

This clone has only one observation. The gene calls are TRBV7-2 and TRBJ1-2, with D uncertain. Germline CDR1 is SGHTA and CDR2 is FQGNSA. The CDR3 loop spans 12 amino acids. V lost 2 bases and J 7 bases, leaving 8 bases between the germline ends. In nucleotides, the CDR3 is TGTGCCAGCAGCTTATATAATGGTGGCTACACCTTC. Encoded protein: CASSLYNGGYTF. The variable domain in full, with the rest retrieved from reference TRBV7-2 and TRBJ1-2, is GAGVSQSPSNKVTEKGKDVELRCDPISGHTALYWYRQSLGQGLEFLIYFQGNSAPDKSGLPSDRFSAERTGGSVSTLTIQRTQQEDSAVYLCASSLYNGGYTFGSGTRLTVV.

The chain couples TRBV4-3 to TRBJ1-5, with 8 bases matching TRBD1. In germline, CDR1 is LGHNA, CDR2 YSLEER. The CDR3 runs 19 residues. V shed 0 bases, J shed 1 base, and the junction held 11 bases outside the gene matches. The CDR3 loop is CASSQEMTTGAGSNQPQHF. Written as DNA, the CDR3 is TGCGCCAGCAGCCAAGAAATGACGACAGGGGCGGGAAGCAATCAGCCCCAGCATTTT.